This T cell receptor (beta chain) was recovered during a study of T-cell reconstitution after alpha-beta-depleted transplantation in children. Germline lookup yields CDR1 SQVTM and CDR2 ANQGSEA. V dropped 8 bases and J dropped 5 bases, with 16 bases sitting between them. This CDR3 is 13 amino acids long. Unique molecular identifiers were used to barcode this TCRbeta library. TCRdb independently ran MiXCR on the PCR reads; one entry per CDR3 protein. Of roughly 420,000 distinct CDR3 sequences in the sample, about 17% were seen once. This clonotype was seen repeatedly, ten times or more. This TCR came from a boy younger than two who had a stem cell transplant for Wiskott-Aldrich syndrome, so the T cells may come from the graft donor. Source: PBMCs, mostly from graft donor cells, taken 360 days after TCRalphabeta/CD19-depleted stem cell transplant. The genes are TRBV29-1 and TRBJ2-1; perhaps D is TRBD1 or TRBD2 (5 bases each). For the CDR3, the DNA is TGCAGCATTCGCCGGGACCTAAACAATGAGCAGTTCTTC. It translates to CSIRRDLNNEQFF.